Listed below are T cell receptor beta chains from one sample, sequenced in a study of T cell responses to AZD1222 COVID-19 vaccine. Using immunoSEQ multiplex PCR, the repertoire was profiled, and TCRdb retains in-frame clones only, with some absent. The sample shows about 140,000 clones, around 88% of them seen only once. The starting material was peripheral blood, obtained on day 0 of AZD1222 vaccination. Receptors originate from an adult in good health. Each CDR3 is given without its conserved first and last residue.

TRBV19 ASSPDGGALENTEAF
TRBV29-1 SVRQVHTGELF
TRBV4-1 ASSQVATGAKNIQY
TRBV10-2 AVKDSMAAEKLF
TRBV2 ASTREEADTQY
TRBV3-1/TRBV3-2 ASSLGTLGWGELF
TRBV6-2/TRBV6-3 ASSYRTEKQY
TRBV4-1 ASSQGLGANYGYT
TRBV27 ASRDRATNEKLF
TRBV29-1 SVGHPNTEAF
TRBV5-5 ASSLVPGELF
TRBV7-9 ASSLASTDTQY
TRBV7-8 ASSRGAFRGNQPQH
TRBV27 ASRHSDTQY
TRBV6-5 ASSSRPWTGTEAF
TRBV6-5 ASSYGAMGGNTIY
TRBV24-1 ATSEQGDYGYT
TRBV28 ASSYTGTGNSPLH
TRBV10-3 AISESKSGASTDTQY
TRBV4-1 ASSQGASSYEQY
TRBV9 ASSYRVATNEKLF
TRBV6-2/TRBV6-3 ASSYWGRGTQPQH
TRBV27 ASSLGGEGGTQY
TRBV9 ASSESTGRKTYEQY
TRBV24-1 ATSDLGKNNSPLH
TRBV9 ASSVNPLAGAVEQY
TRBV18 ASAGTTNEKLF
TRBV27 ASSPGGTSAYTQY
TRBV28 ASRVLSAGEAGELF
TRBV11-2 ASSSRLPGGETQY
TRBV6-5 ASSSGQFISGNTIY
TRBV6-5 ASRPTGGYGYT
TRBV6-5 ASSYGGTAKEEAF
TRBV29-1 SGDGQGASEQF
TRBV6-5 ASSRRTRVDTQY
TRBV10-2 ASSDRLAGGEQY
TRBV3-1/TRBV3-2 ASSQDLLQTYSNQPQH
TRBV29-1 SVAGDGYT
TRBV2 ASSDRELYNEQF
TRBV7-3 ASSGQGKNEQF
TRBV6-4 ASSDVRGAPLH
TRBV4-2 ASSQGPSGPVSQH
TRBV7-9 ASSSQPEAF
TRBV4-3 ASSQESGNEQF
TRBV6-5 ASSSGQGPEKLF
TRBV19 ASSDQILGLLDTQY
TRBV25-1 ASSTPGGNEQF
TRBV24-1 ATSEGVVTGELF
TRBV6-1 ASSDRTPYNEQF
TRBV15 ATSLREDIQY
TRBV2 ASNPVSSYNSPLH
TRBV6-5 ASSSEAGGQETQY
TRBV5-1 ASSFETGGRGYT